The 26 T cell receptor beta chains presented below share a single source sample, sequenced in a study of OX40 agonist ivuxolimab in advanced cancers. Profiling relied on immunoSEQ multiplex PCR, and the TCRdb table lists in-frame clones only, not all of them. The sample has about 78,000 clones, 92% seen once. The sample was CD4+ or CD8+ T cells sorted from blood, taken in a trial of the OX40 agonist ivuxolimab. These receptors were taken from an adult with an advanced solid tumor such as melanoma, head and neck, liver or kidney cancer.

The rearrangement joins TRBV4-1 to TRBJ2-7, with a tentative D call TRBD2 (5 bases). Germline CDR1 and CDR2: MGHRA and YSYEKL. The CDR3 covers 18 residues. V was cut by 1 base and J by 1 base, with 20 bases left in between. The CDR3 DNA reads TGCGCCAGCAGCCAAGCCCCCGGCCGGGGTTTAGGGTCCTACGAGCAGTACTTC. It is translated as CASSQAPGRGLGSYEQYF.

V gene TRBV18 combines with J gene TRBJ1-5; a weak D match, TRBD1 (5 bases). CDR1 is KGHSH, CDR2 LQKENI, per germline. This CDR3 is built from 16 residues. V lost 0 bases to trimming and J lost 6 bases, with 15 bases between them. CDR3 DNA sequence: TGTGCCAGCTCACCACCACGCACGCCCGGGGGTCAGCCCCAGCATTTT. Protein product: CASSPPRTPGGQPQHF.

This chain connects TRBV11-2 to TRBJ1-2, with 7 bases that match TRBD1. The V and J ends lost 5 bases and 13 bases, in that order; junction bases with no gene match: 10. The CDR3 is made up of 12 amino acids. In germline, CDR1 is SGHAT, CDR2 FQNNGV. This CDR3 reads CASSHRTGPGTF. The DNA for the CDR3 is TGTGCCAGCAGCCACCGGACAGGACCCGGCACCTTC.

In its sample, this clone was seen once. This chain uses TRBV7-8 with TRBJ1-3; D unresolved. Germline V gene lookup returns CDR1 SGHVS and CDR2 FQNEAQ. The CDR3 sequence is 17 residues long. Trimming cost V 5 bases and J 0 bases, with 17 bases left between them. The CDR3 here is CASSPYPDGSSGNTIYF. CDR3 DNA: TGTGCCAGCAGCCCGTATCCCGACGGTAGCTCTGGAAACACCATATATTTT. The full variable domain, in which reference TRBV7-8 and TRBJ1-3 provide the parts outside the CDR3, is GAGVSQSPRYKVAKRGQDVALRCDPISGHVSLFWYQQALGQGPEFLTYFQNEAQLDKSGLPSDRFFAERPEGSVSTLKIQRTQQEDSAVYLCASSPYPDGSSGNTIYFGEGSWLTVV.

The V and J genes are TRBV10-3 and TRBJ1-5; perhaps TRBD1 as D (5 bases). This CDR3 is 13 amino acids long. Germline V gene sequence: CDR1 ENHRY, CDR2 SYGVKD. The V gene lost 5 bases and the J gene lost 7 bases, with 12 bases spanning the gap. The CDR3 reads CAISKDSRQPQHF. CDR3 sequence (DNA): TGTGCCATCAGTAAAGACAGTCGCCAGCCCCAGCATTTT.

The gene calls are TRBV5-4 and TRBJ1-1, with D unclear. The CDR3 covers 14 residues. The V gene's germline CDR1 is SGHNT and CDR2 YYREEE (reference sequence). The V gene lost 3 bases and the J gene lost 6 bases, with 15 bases spanning the gap. CDR3 loop: CASSSGGFGAEAFF. The CDR3 DNA reads TGTGCCAGCAGCTCAGGAGGGTTCGGAGCTGAAGCTTTCTTT.

The chain recombines TRBV18 with TRBJ1-4; a weak D match, TRBD1 (5 bases). This CDR3 contains 15 residues. Deletions cut 6 bases from V and 8 bases from J, with 19 bases between. Germline V CDR1 and CDR2: KGHSH, LQKENI. CDR3 in amino acids: CASSSEAGFGEKLFF. Written as DNA, the CDR3 is TGTGCCAGCTCCAGCGAGGCAGGGTTCGGAGAAAAACTGTTTTTT.

The rearrangement joins TRBV7-8 to TRBJ2-2; D assignment may be TRBD1 or TRBD2 (6 bases each). V shed 0 bases and J shed 3 bases, with 17 bases lying between them. Germline loops: CDR1 SGHVS, CDR2 FQNEAQ. CDR3 length equals 18 residues. DNA for the CDR3: TGTGCCAGCAGCTTAGCGGTAGGACGGGGGCCCTACACCGGGGAGCTGTTTTTT. Translating gives CASSLAVGRGPYTGELFF.

The rearrangement links TRBV27 to TRBJ1-5, with 8 bases aligning to TRBD1. In germline, CDR1 is MNHEY, CDR2 SMNVEV (reference sequence). The CDR3 loop spans 16 amino acids. With 6 bases clipped from V and 0 bases from J, the junction kept 7 bases outside the gene matches. CDR3 in DNA: TGTGCCAGCAGGGGGACAGGAACCCTTAGCAATCAGCCCCAGCATTTT. Its translation: CASRGTGTLSNQPQHF.

The V gene is TRBV6-5, the J gene TRBJ1-1, with D perhaps matching TRBD1 (6 bases). Germline V gives CDR1 MNHEY, CDR2 SVGAGI. V gave up 7 bases and J gave up 5 bases, with 14 bases separating them. This CDR3 spans 13 amino acids. The CDR3 DNA sequence: TGTGCCAGCACCTCACCAGGGGATACTGAAGCTTTCTTT. Its translation: CASTSPGDTEAFF.

The rearrangement uses TRBV5-1 and TRBJ2-7; D unclear. CDR3 length equals 15 residues. V lost 4 bases, J lost 9 bases, and 23 bases lay in between. Germline V gene sequence: CDR1 SGHRS, CDR2 YFSETQ. The CDR3 sequence: CASSTRPEERSRQYF. The CDR3 region has the DNA TGCGCCAGCAGCACCCGGCCTGAGGAGAGGTCACGGCAGTACTTC.

The V and J genes are TRBV28 and TRBJ1-6; tentative D call: TRBD1 (6 bases). The CDR3 extends over 16 amino acids. Germline loops: CDR1 MDHEN, CDR2 SYDVKM. The V end lost 6 bases, the J end lost 2 bases, and 14 bases lay between the germline ends. CDR3 bases: TGTGCCAGCAGACCACCTACAGGGACCTATAATTCACCCCTCCACTTT. Its protein is CASRPPTGTYNSPLHF.

This rearrangement joins TRBV7-3 to TRBJ1-5; D remains ambiguous. With 2 bases removed from V and 1 base from J, the gap between germline ends came to 6 bases. CDR1 and CDR2 from the germline V gene are SGHTA and FQGTGA. The CDR3 is 14 amino acids. CDR3 nucleotide sequence: TGTGCCAGCAGCTTAGACGGCAGCAATCAGCCCCAGCATTTT. Residues: CASSLDGSNQPQHF.

This clone was seen only once. The V gene is TRBV4-2, the J gene TRBJ2-1; 7 bases line up with TRBD2. Germline V gives CDR1 LGHNA, CDR2 YNFKEQ. V lost 4 bases and J lost 2; bases outside the gene matches: 8. The CDR3 totals 16 residues. CDR3 coding DNA: TGTGCCAGCAGCCCTGTCGCGGGAGAGACCTACAATGAGCAGTTCTTC. This gives the protein CASSPVAGETYNEQFF.

J is TRBJ1-4 and V is TRBV6-1, with D uncertain. The germline CDR1 and CDR2 sequences are MNHNS and SASEGT. With 2 bases removed from V and 12 bases from J, the gap between germline ends came to 16 bases. CDR3 length: 14 residues. The CDR3 reads CASSEMGASGELFF. CDR3 DNA: TGTGCCAGCAGTGAAATGGGAGCGTCTGGGGAACTGTTTTTT.

To note about this clone: The junction departs from germline at one end; a sequencing error may be responsible. The J gene is TRBJ2-2, the V gene TRBV2; 10 nucleotides align to TRBD1. CDR1 and CDR2 from the germline V gene are SNHLY and FYNNEI. The CDR3 consists of 16 residues. The CDR3 DNA is TGTGCCAGCAGGCGTCGACAGGGGGCGGGCACCAGGGAGCTGTTTTTT. Translation gives CASRRRQGAGTRELFF. Drawing the rest from reference TRBV2 and TRBJ2-2, the complete variable domain is EPEVTQTPSHQVTQMGQEVILRCVPISNHLYFYWYRQILGQKVEFLVSFYNNEISEKSEIFDDQFSVERPDGSNFTLKIRSTKLEDSAMYFCASRRRQGAGTRELFFGEGSRLTVL.

The chain carries TRBV18 and TRBJ1-5, with TRBD1 matching over 7 bases. The CDR3 is 14 amino acids. CDR1 and CDR2 (germline): KGHSH, LQKENI. V dropped 3 bases and J dropped 5; count of bases not matched to a gene: 4. CDR3 protein: CASSPDRNYQPQHF. The CDR3 DNA reads TGTGCCAGCTCACCGGACAGGAACTATCAGCCCCAGCATTTT.

The genes are TRBV2 and TRBJ1-4; possible D gene TRBD1, 5 bases. The CDR3 contains 15 residues. The germline V and J ends were trimmed by 4 bases and 4 bases, with 13 bases remaining between them. Germline V lookup: CDR1 SNHLY, CDR2 FYNNEI. The CDR3 loop is CASSGQGQLNEKLFF. Written as DNA, the CDR3 is TGTGCCAGCAGTGGGCAGGGTCAGCTTAATGAAAAACTGTTTTTT.

This chain connects TRBV5-1 to TRBJ1-1, with 7 bases that match TRBD1. The CDR3 contains 15 residues. CDR1 SGHRS and CDR2 YFSETQ come from the germline V gene. V lost 4 bases to trimming and J lost 4 bases; unmatched junction nucleotides: 10. The CDR3 protein is CASSLPDRAGTEAFF. The CDR3 nucleotides are TGCGCCAGCAGCCTGCCCGACAGGGCTGGCACTGAAGCTTTCTTT.

The CDR3 loop is CASKVLGTEAFF. CDR3 bases: TGTGCCAGCAAGGTACTGGGCACTGAAGCTTTCTTT. The rearrangement joins TRBV28 to TRBJ1-1, with D uncertain. Germline lookup yields CDR1 MDHEN and CDR2 SYDVKM. The CDR3 covers 12 residues. Trimming pared 7 bases from V and 4 bases from J, leaving 10 bases between.

The CDR3 DNA is TGTGCCATCCGGGACAACTCCTACGAGCAGTACTTC. Residues: CAIRDNSYEQYF. V and J are TRBV6-1 and TRBJ2-5; a weak D match, TRBD1 (6 bases). The J call may not be correct, given that the DNA end is closer to TRBJ2-7. This CDR3 comprises 12 residues. Germline CDR1 is MNHNS and CDR2 is SASEGT.

The chain combines TRBV10-3 with TRBJ2-7, with D possibly matching TRBD1 (6 bases). V was cut by 5 bases and J by 1 base, with 9 bases left in between. In germline, CDR1 is ENHRY, CDR2 SYGVKD. This CDR3 contains 13 residues. The CDR3 region has the DNA TGTGCCATCAGTTACAGGGCGTCCTACGAGCAGTACTTC. It codes for CAISYRASYEQYF.

This clone was observed once. V is TRBV5-1 and J is TRBJ2-1; the match to TRBD2 covers 8 bases. The CDR3 sequence is 15 residues long. Germline assignment: CDR1 SGHRS and CDR2 YFSETQ. V was pared by 5 bases and J by 5 bases, with 9 bases of the junction left unmatched. For the CDR3, the DNA is TGCGCCAGCAGACCGCAGACTAGCGCACACAATGAGCAGTTCTTC. As protein: CASRPQTSAHNEQFF.

V and J are TRBV5-6 and TRBJ2-7; D not resolved. This CDR3 comprises 14 residues. CDR1 and CDR2 from the germline V gene are SGHDT and YYEEEE. Between the trimmed V and J ends, which lost 4 bases and 4 bases, there was a span of 15 bases. The CDR3 reads CASSRIRSFYEQYF. The CDR3 nucleotides read TGTGCCAGCAGCCGAATCAGAAGTTTTTACGAGCAGTACTTC.

The chain employs TRBV28 and TRBJ1-5, with TRBD1 as a possible D gene (5 bases). This CDR3 has 13 residues. The germline CDR1 and CDR2 sequences are MDHEN and SYDVKM. Trimming cost V 10 bases and J 7 bases, with 17 bases left between them. Here the CDR3 DNA reads TGTGCCATCAAGCGAGGGGCTCTGCAGCCCCAGCATTTT. Translated: CAIKRGALQPQHF.

This chain joins TRBV25-1 and TRBJ2-6, with D tentatively TRBD2 (5 bases). The V end lost 4 bases, the J end lost 4 bases, and 20 bases lay between the germline ends. Per germline, CDR1 MGHDK and CDR2 SYGVNS. This CDR3 contains 18 residues. The CDR3 nucleotides are TGTGCCAGCAGTGGAGAGGGAAGTAGGGTCTCAGGGGCCAACGTCCTGACTTTC. Residues: CASSGEGSRVSGANVLTF.